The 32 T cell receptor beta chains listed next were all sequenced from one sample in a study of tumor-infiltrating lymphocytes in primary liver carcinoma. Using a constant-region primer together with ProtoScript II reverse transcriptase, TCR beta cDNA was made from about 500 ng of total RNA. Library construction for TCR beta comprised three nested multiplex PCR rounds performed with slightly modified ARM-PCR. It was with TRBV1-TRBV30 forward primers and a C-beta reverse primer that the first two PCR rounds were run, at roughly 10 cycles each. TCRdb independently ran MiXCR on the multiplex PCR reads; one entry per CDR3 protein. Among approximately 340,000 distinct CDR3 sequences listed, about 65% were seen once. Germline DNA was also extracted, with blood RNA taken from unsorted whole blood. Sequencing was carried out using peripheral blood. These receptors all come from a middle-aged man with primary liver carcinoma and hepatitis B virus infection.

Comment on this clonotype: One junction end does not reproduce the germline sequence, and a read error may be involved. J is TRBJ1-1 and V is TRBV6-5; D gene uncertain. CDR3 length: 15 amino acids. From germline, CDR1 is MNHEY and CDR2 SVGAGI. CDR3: CVSSYGIELNTEAFF. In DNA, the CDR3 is TGTGTCAGCAGTTACGGGATAGAATTAAACACTGAAGCTTTCTTT.

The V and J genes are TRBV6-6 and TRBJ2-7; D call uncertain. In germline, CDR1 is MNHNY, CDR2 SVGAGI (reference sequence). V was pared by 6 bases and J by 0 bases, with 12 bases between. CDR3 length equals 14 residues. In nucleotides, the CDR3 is TGTGCCAGCAGACTTCGGCTGAGCTCCTACGAGCAGTACTTC. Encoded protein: CASRLRLSSYEQYF.

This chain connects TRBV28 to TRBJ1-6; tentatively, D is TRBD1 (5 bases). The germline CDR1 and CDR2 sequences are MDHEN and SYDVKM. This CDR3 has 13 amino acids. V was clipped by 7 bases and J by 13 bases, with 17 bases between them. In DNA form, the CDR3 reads TGTGCCAGCACCTACGACAGACTGGTCCCCCTCCACTTT. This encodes CASTYDRLVPLHF.

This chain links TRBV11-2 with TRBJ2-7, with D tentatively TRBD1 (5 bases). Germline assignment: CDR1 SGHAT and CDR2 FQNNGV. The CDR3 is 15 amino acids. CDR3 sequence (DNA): TGTCTCAGCAGCACCCGACAGACTTCGTTGGGCGAGCAGTACTTC. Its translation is CLSSTRQTSLGEQYF.

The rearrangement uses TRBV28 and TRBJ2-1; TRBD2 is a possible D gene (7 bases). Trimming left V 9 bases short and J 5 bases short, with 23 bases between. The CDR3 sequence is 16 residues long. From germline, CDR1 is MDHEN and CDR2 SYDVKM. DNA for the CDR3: TGTGCCAGTAGTCAAGTAGGGGGGGTCGGGGACAATGAGCAGTTCTTC. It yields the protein CASSQVGGVGDNEQFF.

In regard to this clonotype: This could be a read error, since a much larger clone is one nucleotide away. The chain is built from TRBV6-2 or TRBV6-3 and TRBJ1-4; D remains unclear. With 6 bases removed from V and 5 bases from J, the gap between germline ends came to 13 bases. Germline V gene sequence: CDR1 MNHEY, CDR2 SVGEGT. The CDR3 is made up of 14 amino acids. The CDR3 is CASSSREWNEKLFF. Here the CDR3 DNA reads TGTGCCAGCAGCAGCCGCGAGTGGAATGAAAAACTGTTTTTT.

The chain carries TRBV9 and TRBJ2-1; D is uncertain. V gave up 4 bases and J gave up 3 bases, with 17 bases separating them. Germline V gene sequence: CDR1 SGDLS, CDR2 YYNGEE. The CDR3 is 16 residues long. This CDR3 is CASSPHQFLSYNEQFF. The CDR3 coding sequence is TGTGCCAGCAGCCCCCACCAGTTTTTGAGCTACAATGAGCAGTTCTTC.

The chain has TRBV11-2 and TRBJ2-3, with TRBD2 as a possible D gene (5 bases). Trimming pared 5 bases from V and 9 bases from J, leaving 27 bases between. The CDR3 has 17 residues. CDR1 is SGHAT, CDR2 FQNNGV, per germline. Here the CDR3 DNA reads TGTGCCAGCAGCCCTAAATCCGGGCCTTCTCATGGAGGAACGCAGTATTTT. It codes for CASSPKSGPSHGGTQYF.

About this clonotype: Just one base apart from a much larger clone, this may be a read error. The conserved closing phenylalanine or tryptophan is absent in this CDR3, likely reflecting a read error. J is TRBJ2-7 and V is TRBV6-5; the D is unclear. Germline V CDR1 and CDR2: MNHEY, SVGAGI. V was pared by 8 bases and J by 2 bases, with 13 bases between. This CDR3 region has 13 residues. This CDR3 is CASATGPTYEQYL. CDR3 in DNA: TGTGCCAGCGCGACCGGGCCGACCTACGAGCAGTACCTC.

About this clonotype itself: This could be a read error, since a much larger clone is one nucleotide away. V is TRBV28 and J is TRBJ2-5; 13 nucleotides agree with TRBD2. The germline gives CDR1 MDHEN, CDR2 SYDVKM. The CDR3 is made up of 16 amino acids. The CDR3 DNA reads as TGTGTCAGCAGTCCCGGGACTAGCGGGGTTGGCTCGACCCAGTACTTC. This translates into CVSSPGTSGVGSTQYF.

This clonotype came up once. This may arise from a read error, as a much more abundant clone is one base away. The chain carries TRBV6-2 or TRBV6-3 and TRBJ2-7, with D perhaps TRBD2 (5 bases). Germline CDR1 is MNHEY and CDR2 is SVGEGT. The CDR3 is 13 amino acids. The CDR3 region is CAGSYMSGYEQYF. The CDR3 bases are TGTGCCGGCAGTTATATGAGCGGCTACGAGCAGTACTTC.

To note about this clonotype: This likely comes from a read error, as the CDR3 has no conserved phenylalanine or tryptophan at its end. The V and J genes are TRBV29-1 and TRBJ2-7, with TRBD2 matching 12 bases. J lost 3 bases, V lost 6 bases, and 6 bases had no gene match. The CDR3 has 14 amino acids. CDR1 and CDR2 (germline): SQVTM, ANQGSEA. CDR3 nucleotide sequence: TGCAGCGTGCAGACTAGCGGGAGCTTCTACGAGCAGTACTTA. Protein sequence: CSVQTSGSFYEQYL.

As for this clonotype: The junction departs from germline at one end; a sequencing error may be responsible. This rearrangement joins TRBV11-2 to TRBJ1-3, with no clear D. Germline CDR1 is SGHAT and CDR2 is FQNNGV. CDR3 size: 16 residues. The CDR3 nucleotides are TGTGCCAGCAGCTTAACAAGGGTACAAGCCGGAAACGCCATATATTTT. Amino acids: CASSLTRVQAGNAIYF.

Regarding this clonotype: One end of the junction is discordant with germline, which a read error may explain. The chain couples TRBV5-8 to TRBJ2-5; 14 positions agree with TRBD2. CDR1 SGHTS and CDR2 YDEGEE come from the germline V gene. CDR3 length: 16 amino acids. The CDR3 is CATSSGTSGGQETQYF. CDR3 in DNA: TGTGCCACCAGCTCCGGGACTAGCGGGGGCCAAGAGACCCAGTACTTC.

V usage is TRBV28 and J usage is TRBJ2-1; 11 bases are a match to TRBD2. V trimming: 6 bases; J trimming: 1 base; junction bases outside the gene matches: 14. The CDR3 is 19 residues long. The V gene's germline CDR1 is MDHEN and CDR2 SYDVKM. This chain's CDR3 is CASSPTFKTSGSSYNEQFF. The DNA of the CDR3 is TGTGCCAGCAGCCCTACCTTCAAAACTAGCGGGAGTTCCTACAATGAGCAGTTCTTC.

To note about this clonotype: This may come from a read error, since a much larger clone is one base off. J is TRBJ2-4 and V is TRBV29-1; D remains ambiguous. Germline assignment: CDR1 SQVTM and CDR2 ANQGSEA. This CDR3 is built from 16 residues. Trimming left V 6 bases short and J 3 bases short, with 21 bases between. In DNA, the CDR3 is TGCAGCGTCGTACTTGGGTCGTTTAGAGGCAAAAACATTCAGTACTTC. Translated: CSVVLGSFRGKNIQYF.

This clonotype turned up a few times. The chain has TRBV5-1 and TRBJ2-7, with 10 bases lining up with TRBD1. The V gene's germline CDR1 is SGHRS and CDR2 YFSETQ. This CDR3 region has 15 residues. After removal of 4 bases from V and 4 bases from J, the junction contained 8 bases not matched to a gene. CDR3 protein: CASSPSGTGDYEQYF. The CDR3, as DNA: TGCGCCAGCAGCCCGTCGGGGACAGGGGATTACGAGCAGTACTTC. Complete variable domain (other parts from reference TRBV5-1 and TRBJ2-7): KAGVTQTPRYLIKTRGQQVTLSCSPISGHRSVSWYQQTPGQGLQFLFEYFSETQRNKGNFPGRFSGRQFSNSRSEMNVSTLELGDSALYLCASSPSGTGDYEQYFGPGTRLTVT.

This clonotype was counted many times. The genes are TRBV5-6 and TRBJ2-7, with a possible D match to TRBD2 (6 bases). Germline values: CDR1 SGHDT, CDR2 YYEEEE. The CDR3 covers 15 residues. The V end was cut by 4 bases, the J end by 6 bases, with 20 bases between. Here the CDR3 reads CASSPWNGGTREQYF. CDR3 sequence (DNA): TGTGCCAGCAGCCCGTGGAATGGGGGGACGCGCGAGCAGTACTTC.

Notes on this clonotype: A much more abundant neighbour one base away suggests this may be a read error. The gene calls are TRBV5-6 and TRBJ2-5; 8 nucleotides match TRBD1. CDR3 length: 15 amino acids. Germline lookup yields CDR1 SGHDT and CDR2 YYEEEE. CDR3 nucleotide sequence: TGTGCCAACAGCTTGGATGGACAGGGAGCATGGACCCAGTACTTC. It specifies CANSLDGQGAWTQYF.

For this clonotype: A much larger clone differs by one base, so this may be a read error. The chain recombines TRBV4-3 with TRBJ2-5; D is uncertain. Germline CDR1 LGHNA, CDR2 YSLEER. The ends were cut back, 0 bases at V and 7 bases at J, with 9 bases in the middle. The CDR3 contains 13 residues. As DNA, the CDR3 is TGCGCCAGCAGCCAAGAAAGGGTAGGGACCCAGTACTTC. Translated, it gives CASSQERVGTQYF.

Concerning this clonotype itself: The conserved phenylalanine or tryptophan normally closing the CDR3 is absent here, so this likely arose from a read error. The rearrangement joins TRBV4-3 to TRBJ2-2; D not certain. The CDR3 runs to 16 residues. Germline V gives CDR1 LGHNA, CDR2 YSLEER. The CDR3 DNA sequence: TGCGCTAGCAGCCAAGGGTCAGCTTTGAACACCGGGGAGCTGTTTCTT. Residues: CASSQGSALNTGELFL.

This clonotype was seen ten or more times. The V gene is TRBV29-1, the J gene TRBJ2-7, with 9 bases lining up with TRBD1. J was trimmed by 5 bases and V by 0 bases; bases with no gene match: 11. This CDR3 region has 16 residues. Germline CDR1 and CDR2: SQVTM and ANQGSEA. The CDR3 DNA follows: TGCAGCGTTGAAGAAGACGCCGGGACAGGGACGGACGAGCAGTACTTC. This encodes CSVEEDAGTGTDEQYF.

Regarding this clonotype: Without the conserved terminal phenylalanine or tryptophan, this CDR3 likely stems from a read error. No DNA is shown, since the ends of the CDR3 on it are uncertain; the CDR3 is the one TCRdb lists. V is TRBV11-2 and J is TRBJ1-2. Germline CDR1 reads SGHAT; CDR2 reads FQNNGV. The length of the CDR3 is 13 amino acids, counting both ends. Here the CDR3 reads CARSFVGIYGYTI.

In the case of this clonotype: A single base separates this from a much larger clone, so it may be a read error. The DNA of the CDR3 is TGTGCCAGCAGTGACCCCGGGAGGGGCGGCACTGAAGCTTTCTTT. Amino acids: CASSDPGRGGTEAFF. This chain uses TRBV6-5 with TRBJ1-1; possible D gene TRBD1, 5 bases. The V gene's germline CDR1 is MNHEY and CDR2 SVGAGI. Trimming took 5 bases from V and 4 from J, leaving 17 bases between them. This CDR3 has 15 amino acids.

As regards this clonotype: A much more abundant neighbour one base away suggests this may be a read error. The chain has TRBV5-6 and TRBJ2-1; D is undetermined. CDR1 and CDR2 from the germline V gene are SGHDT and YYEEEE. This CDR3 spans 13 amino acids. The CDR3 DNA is TGTACCAGCAGCTTGGCCATAAACGGTGAGCAGTTCTTC. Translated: CTSSLAINGEQFF.

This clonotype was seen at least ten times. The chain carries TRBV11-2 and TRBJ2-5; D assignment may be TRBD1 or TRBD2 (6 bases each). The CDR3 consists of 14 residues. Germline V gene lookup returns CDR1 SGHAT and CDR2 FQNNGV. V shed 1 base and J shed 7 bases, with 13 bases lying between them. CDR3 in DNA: TGTGCCAGCAGCTTAGTTTACGGAGGGGGGACCCAGTACTTC. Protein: CASSLVYGGGTQYF.

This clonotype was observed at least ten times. The CDR3 spells CASSRDSITDTQYF. The CDR3 DNA reads as TGTGCCAGCAGTCGGGACTCCATCACAGATACGCAGTATTTT. The V and J genes are TRBV6-2 or TRBV6-3 and TRBJ2-3, with D possibly being TRBD2 (6 bases). This CDR3 is 14 amino acids long. The germline V gene encodes CDR1 MNHEY and CDR2 SVGEGT. Trimming took off 5 bases at V and 2 bases at J, with 11 bases between the two ends.

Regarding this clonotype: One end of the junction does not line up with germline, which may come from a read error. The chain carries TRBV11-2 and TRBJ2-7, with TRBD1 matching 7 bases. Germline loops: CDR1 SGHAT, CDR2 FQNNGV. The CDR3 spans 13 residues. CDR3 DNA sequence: TGTGCCAGCAAACCGGGACAGACCTACGAGAAGTACTTC. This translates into CASKPGQTYEKYF.

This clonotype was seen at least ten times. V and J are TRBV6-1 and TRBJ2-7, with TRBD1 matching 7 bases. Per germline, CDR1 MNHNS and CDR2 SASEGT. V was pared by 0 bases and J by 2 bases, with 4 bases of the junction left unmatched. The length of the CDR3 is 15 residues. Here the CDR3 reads CASSEALGQPYEQYF. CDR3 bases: TGTGCCAGCAGTGAAGCTTTGGGACAGCCCTACGAGCAGTACTTC.

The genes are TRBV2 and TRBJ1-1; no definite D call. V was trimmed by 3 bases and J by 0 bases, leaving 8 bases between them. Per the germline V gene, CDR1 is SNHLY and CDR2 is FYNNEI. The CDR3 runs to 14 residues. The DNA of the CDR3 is TGTGCCAGCAGTGAGGAAGGGATGAACACTGAAGCTTTCTTT. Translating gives CASSEEGMNTEAFF.

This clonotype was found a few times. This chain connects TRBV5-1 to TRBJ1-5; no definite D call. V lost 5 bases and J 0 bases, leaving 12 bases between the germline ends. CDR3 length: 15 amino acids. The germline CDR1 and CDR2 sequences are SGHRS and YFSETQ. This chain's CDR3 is CASRAGLGSNQPQHF. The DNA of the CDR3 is TGCGCCAGCAGGGCCGGGTTGGGTAGCAATCAGCCCCAGCATTTT.

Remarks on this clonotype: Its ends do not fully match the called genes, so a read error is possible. The CDR3 loop is CANSFQLGYTF. Written as DNA, the CDR3 is TGTGCCAACAGTTTTCAACTCGGCTACACCTTC. The rearrangement uses TRBV28 and TRBJ1-2; unclear D gene. This CDR3 contains 11 residues. Germline V lookup: CDR1 MDHEN, CDR2 SYDVKM.